A single T cell receptor (beta chain) is shown here with its context. The data belong to a study of blood T cell repertoires in COVID-19. Whole-study context: In each case, the material was cDNA or gDNA derived from T cells, B-cell-depleted T cells, or PBMCs.

Cohort allocation depended upon clinical history that participants reported. Original analysis: Amplification with reference gene primers provided the estimates of nucleated cell counts. Sequencing was performed with immunoSEQ multiplex PCR; in TCRdb, only in-frame clones are kept and a portion is missing. V, J and clone size reflect that table, while D and trimming were determined from the DNA. The sample lists under 250,000 clones; under 90% were seen once. The clonotype was recovered from a woman aged 25 to 39 with acute COVID-19. Sequenced material: PBMCs or T cells enriched from blood (not recorded which).

CDR3 sequence reads: CASSPASQGWTEAFF. The CDR3 DNA is TGTGCCAGCAGTCCAGCATCTCAGGGGTGGACTGAAGCTTTCTTT. The chain recombines TRBV27 with TRBJ1-1, with a possible D match to TRBD1 (6 bases). This CDR3 region has 15 residues. V lost 5 bases and J 5 bases, leaving 18 bases between the germline ends. The germline gives CDR1 MNHEY, CDR2 SMNVEV (reference sequence).